Below, 15 T cell receptor beta chains from the same sample are listed, as sequenced in a study of T cell responses to AZD1222 COVID-19 vaccine. Here immunoSEQ multiplex PCR was the method, and the copy in TCRdb shows in-frame clones only, minus some. The table has 250,000 to 300,000 clones, 90% to 95% seen once. The material was peripheral blood, obtained 28 days after the second AZD1222 dose. The receptors were sampled from an adult who received the AZD1222 COVID-19 vaccine.

This clone was seen only a few times. The chain uses TRBV3-1 (or the pseudogene TRBV3-2) and TRBJ1-2, with TRBD1 matching over 8 bases. The V segment lost 4 bases and the J segment 11 bases; nucleotides outside the gene matches: 6. CDR1 LGHDT and CDR2 YNNKEL come from the germline V gene (reference sequence). The CDR3 covers 12 residues. The CDR3 loop is CASSLGQGEYTF. In nucleotides, the CDR3 is TGTGCCAGCAGCCTCGGACAGGGTGAATACACCTTC.

The chain joins TRBV2 to TRBJ1-4; D gene unclear. The V gene's germline CDR1 is SNHLY and CDR2 FYNNEI. The ends were cut back, 4 bases at V and 4 bases at J, with 7 bases in the middle. The CDR3 is made up of 13 amino acids. CDR3 amino acids: CASSGRDNEKLFF. For the CDR3, the DNA is TGTGCCAGCAGTGGCCGGGATAATGAAAAACTGTTTTTT.

This chain uses TRBV24-1 with TRBJ2-7; 8 bases align to TRBD1. V lost 4 bases to trimming and J lost 5 bases; unmatched junction nucleotides: 6. The CDR3 sequence is 14 residues long. CDR1 and CDR2 from the germline V gene are KGHDR and SFDVKD. Written as DNA, the CDR3 is TGTGCCACCAGTGACCCGTGGACAGGGCACGAGCAGTACTTC. Amino acids: CATSDPWTGHEQYF.

The chain combines TRBV27 with TRBJ2-1, with 7 bases aligning to TRBD1. CDR1 and CDR2 from the germline V gene are MNHEY and SMNVEV (reference sequence). This CDR3 has 15 residues. After removal of 2 bases from V and 2 bases from J, the junction contained 3 bases not matched to a gene. The CDR3 is CASSLEGTAYNEQFF. The CDR3 bases are TGTGCCAGCAGTTTAGAGGGGACAGCCTACAATGAGCAGTTCTTC.

The chain uses TRBV6-5 and TRBJ1-3; possible D gene TRBD1, 5 bases. The germline V gene has CDR1 MNHEY and CDR2 SVGAGI. Trimming removed 5 bases at V and 2 bases at J, with 10 bases between. The CDR3 is 14 amino acids. CDR3 coding DNA: TGTGCCAGCAGTCCCCGGGGGACTGGAAACACCATATATTTT. Amino acid sequence: CASSPRGTGNTIYF.

CDR3 loop: CASHDLGQLFYGYTF. CDR3 coding DNA: TGCGCCAGCCACGACCTGGGACAGCTATTCTATGGCTACACCTTC. The chain couples TRBV5-1 to TRBJ1-2; 7 nucleotides line up with TRBD1. The junction had 13 bases not matched to a gene; V was cut back by 7 bases and J by 4 bases. Germline CDR1 and CDR2: SGHRS and YFSETQ. CDR3 length: 15 residues.

The rearrangement uses TRBV9 and TRBJ2-1, with D perhaps TRBD1 or TRBD2 (6 bases each). Germline CDR1 is SGDLS and CDR2 is YYNGEE. The CDR3 totals 17 residues. V dropped 0 bases and J dropped 6 bases, with 19 bases sitting between them. The CDR3 DNA is TGTGCCAGCAGCGTAGGTCTTAAGTGGGGGGCAACCAATGAGCAGTTCTTC. Encoded protein: CASSVGLKWGATNEQFF.

The chain carries TRBV18 and TRBJ1-1; a weak D match, TRBD1 (6 bases). Per the germline V gene, CDR1 is KGHSH and CDR2 is LQKENI. V lost 5 bases and J 3 bases, leaving 13 bases between the germline ends. CDR3 length: 14 residues. CDR3 in amino acids: CASSTRGSDTEAFF. CDR3 DNA sequence: TGTGCCAGCTCAACCAGGGGATCGGACACTGAAGCTTTCTTT.

The V and J genes are TRBV4-3 and TRBJ1-6, with unresolved D. CDR3 length equals 16 residues. Germline V gene sequence: CDR1 LGHNA, CDR2 YSLEER. Trimming removed 3 bases from V and 3 bases from J, with 12 bases in between. The CDR3 DNA sequence: TGCGCCAGCAGCCAGACGAGACACATCTATAATTCACCCCTCCACTTT. This translates into CASSQTRHIYNSPLHF.

The gene calls are TRBV4-1 and TRBJ1-5; 8 bases are a match to TRBD1. The CDR3 is made up of 14 amino acids. The V gene end was trimmed by 4 bases and the J gene end by 7 bases; junction bases not matched to a gene: 6. Germline CDR1 reads MGHRA; CDR2 reads YSYEKL. CDR3 sequence reads: CASSLGQGGQPQHF. The CDR3 DNA reads as TGCGCCAGCAGCCTCGGACAGGGTGGACAGCCCCAGCATTTT.

As DNA, the CDR3 is TGCGCCAGCAGCGACCAGACAGGCAAAGAGGGCTACACCTTC. Translation: CASSDQTGKEGYTF. This chain links TRBV5-1 with TRBJ1-2; D is possibly TRBD1 (6 bases). The germline gives CDR1 SGHRS, CDR2 YFSETQ. Trimming left V 4 bases short and J 8 bases short, with 18 bases between. CDR3 length equals 14 residues.

The V and J genes are TRBV7-9 and TRBJ2-7; D is possibly TRBD1 (6 bases). This CDR3 is built from 16 residues. With 1 base removed from V and 4 bases from J, the gap between germline ends came to 17 bases. Germline CDR1 is SEHNR and CDR2 is FQNEAQ (reference sequence). The CDR3 sequence is CASSLGAGTRLYEQYF. The CDR3 nucleotides read TGTGCCAGCAGCTTAGGAGCTGGGACACGGTTGTACGAGCAGTACTTC.

The rearrangement links TRBV6-5 to TRBJ1-5; possible D gene TRBD1, 6 bases. The V end was cut by 0 bases, the J end by 1 base, with 10 bases between. Germline assignment: CDR1 MNHEY and CDR2 SVGAGI. The CDR3 sequence is 16 residues long. The CDR3 region is CASSYSKGGSNQPQHF. As DNA, the CDR3 is TGTGCCAGCAGTTACTCGAAAGGGGGGAGCAATCAGCCCCAGCATTTT.

V is TRBV2 and J is TRBJ2-6, with TRBD2 identical over 7 bases. J lost 0 bases, V lost 5 bases, and 4 bases had no gene match. CDR3 size: 16 residues. CDR1 and CDR2 (germline): SNHLY, FYNNEI. The CDR3 DNA sequence: TGTGCCAGCAGTTCCCGCGGGAGCTCTGGGGCCAACGTCCTGACTTTC. It is translated as CASSSRGSSGANVLTF.

The genes are TRBV2 and TRBJ2-7, with 11 bases fitting TRBD1. Per the germline V gene, CDR1 is SNHLY and CDR2 is FYNNEI. Losses at the gene ends were 11 bases for V and 7 bases for J; bases not matched to a gene: 13. This CDR3 spans 14 amino acids. Here the CDR3 reads CAGDPGQGVREQYF. CDR3 coding DNA: TGTGCCGGGGACCCGGGACAGGGGGTGAGGGAGCAGTACTTC.